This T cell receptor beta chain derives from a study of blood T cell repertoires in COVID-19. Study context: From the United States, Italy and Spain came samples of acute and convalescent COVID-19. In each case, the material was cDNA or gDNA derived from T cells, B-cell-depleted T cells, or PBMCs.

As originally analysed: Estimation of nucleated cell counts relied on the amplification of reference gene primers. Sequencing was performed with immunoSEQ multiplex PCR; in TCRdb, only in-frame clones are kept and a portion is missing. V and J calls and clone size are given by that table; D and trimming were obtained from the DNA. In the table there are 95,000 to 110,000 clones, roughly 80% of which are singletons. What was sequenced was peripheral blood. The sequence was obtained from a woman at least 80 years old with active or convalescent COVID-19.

CDR3 DNA: TGTGCCAGCACCCCTGGCAGGGTGAACTATGGCTACACCTTC. Residues: CASTPGRVNYGYTF. The chain employs TRBV28 and TRBJ1-2; TRBD1 might be the D (5 bases). The V and J ends lost 7 bases and 2 bases respectively, with 14 bases between them. This CDR3 has 14 residues. The germline CDR1 and CDR2 sequences are MDHEN and SYDVKM.